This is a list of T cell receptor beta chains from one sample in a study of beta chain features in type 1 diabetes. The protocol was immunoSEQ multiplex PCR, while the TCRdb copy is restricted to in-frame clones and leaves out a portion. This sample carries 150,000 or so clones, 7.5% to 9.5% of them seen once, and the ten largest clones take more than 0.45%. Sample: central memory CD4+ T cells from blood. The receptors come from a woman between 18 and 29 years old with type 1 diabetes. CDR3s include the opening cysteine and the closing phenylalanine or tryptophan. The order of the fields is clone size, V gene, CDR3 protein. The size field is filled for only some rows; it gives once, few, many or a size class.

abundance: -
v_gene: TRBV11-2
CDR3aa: CASSLPGLAGVEQFF

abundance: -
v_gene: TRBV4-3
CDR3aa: CASSQDRGRGVADTQYF

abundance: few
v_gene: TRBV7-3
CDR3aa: CASSLVATGHNEQFF

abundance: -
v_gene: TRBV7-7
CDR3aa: CASSATMNTEAFF

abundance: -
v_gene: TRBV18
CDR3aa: CASSTTQETQYF

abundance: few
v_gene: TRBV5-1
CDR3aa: CASSLEGTGNTIYF

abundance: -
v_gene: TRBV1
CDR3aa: CTSSQDIRGATQPQHF

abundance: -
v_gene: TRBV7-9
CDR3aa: CASSPPGSEAFF

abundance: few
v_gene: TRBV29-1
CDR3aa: CSATGTLTPATNEKLFF

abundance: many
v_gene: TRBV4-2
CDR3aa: CASSQVGEEQYF

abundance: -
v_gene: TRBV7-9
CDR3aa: CASSQRQAGGETQYF

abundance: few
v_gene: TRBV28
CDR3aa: CASSFPGGGTDTQYF

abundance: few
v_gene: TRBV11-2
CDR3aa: CASSVGTQETQYF

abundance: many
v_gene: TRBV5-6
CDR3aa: CASSLQGRSYEQYF

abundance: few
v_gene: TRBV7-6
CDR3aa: CASSLRSSVDTQYF

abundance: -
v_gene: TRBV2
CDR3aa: CASRDNRGSNTEAFF

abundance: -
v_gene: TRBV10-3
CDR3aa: CAISGTAGELFF

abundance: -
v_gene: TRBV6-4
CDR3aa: CASSPGGSNYGYTF

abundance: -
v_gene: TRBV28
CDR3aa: CASSLTGTSGYNEQFF

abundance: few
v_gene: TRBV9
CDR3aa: CASSERDAVNTEAFF

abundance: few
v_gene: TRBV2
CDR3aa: CASSGTGGIYEQYF

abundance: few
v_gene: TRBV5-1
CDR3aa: CASSPMTSGGTYEQYF

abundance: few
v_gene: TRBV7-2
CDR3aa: CASGQTVQETQYF

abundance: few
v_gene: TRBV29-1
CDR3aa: CSAVLAGDTDTQYF

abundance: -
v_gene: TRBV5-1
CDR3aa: CASSLVRTIDEQYF

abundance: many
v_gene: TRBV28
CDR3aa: CASRTGTGGGETQYF

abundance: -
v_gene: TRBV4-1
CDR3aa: CASSQDRFTGELFF

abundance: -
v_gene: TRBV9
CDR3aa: CASSPAGLAGFTQYF

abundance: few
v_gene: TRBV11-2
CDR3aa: CASSLGTGGGKNIQYF

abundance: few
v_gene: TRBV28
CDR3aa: CASSWGRMGLLDTQYF

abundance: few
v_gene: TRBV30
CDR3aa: CAWNPRSGYNEQFF

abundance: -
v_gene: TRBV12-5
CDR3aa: CASGLTPVAYEQYF

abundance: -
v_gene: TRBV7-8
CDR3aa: CASRGVGGRTYEQYF

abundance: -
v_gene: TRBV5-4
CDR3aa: CASSLGTGPYNEQFF

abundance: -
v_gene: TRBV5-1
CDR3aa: CASSSGRQETQYF

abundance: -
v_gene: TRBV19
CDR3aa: CASSVTGGTNEKLFF

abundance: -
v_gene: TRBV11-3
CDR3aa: CASSRLLAGPSQETQYF